The 8 T cell receptor beta chains given below trace back to one sample, sequenced in a study of T cells in Graves' hyperthyroidism and ophthalmopathy. RNA transcripts yielded amplified TCR beta CDR3 regions. When the TCR CDR3 underwent first-round RT-PCR, the HTBI primer set was used. TCRdb independently ran MiXCR on the multiplex PCR reads; one entry per CDR3 protein. The sample consists of about 59,000 distinct CDR3 sequences, about 50% of them appearing once. The sample comprised blood. The receptors here all came from a woman aged 55 to 70 with Graves' ophthalmopathy.

The rearrangement uses TRBV20-1 and TRBJ2-3, with TRBD2 matching 13 bases. Germline lookup yields CDR1 DFQATT and CDR2 SNEGSKA (reference sequence). This CDR3 comprises 17 residues. The V gene end was trimmed by 4 bases and the J gene end by 8 bases; junction bases not matched to a gene: 15. The CDR3 DNA reads as TGCAGTGCTAATGATAGACTAGCGGGAGGAACTGGGGGTACGCAGTATTTT. Translation gives CSANDRLAGGTGGTQYF.

At least ten counts were recorded for this clonotype. The chain employs TRBV5-1 and TRBJ1-6; D not certain. The V gene's germline CDR1 is SGHRS and CDR2 YFSETQ. V was shortened by 6 bases and J by 0 bases, with 4 bases between the two germline ends. The CDR3 is made up of 13 amino acids. The CDR3 DNA reads as TGCGCCAGCAAGAGCTCCTATAATTCACCCCTCCACTTT. It specifies CASKSSYNSPLHF.

The gene calls are TRBV2 and TRBJ2-5, with D perhaps TRBD2 (6 bases). The CDR3 is made up of 13 amino acids. Germline V gene sequence: CDR1 SNHLY, CDR2 FYNNEI. The germline V and J ends were trimmed by 4 bases and 4 bases, with 10 bases remaining between them. CDR3 loop: CASSGGVVETQYF. The CDR3 coding sequence is TGTGCCAGCAGTGGCGGGGTAGTAGAGACCCAGTACTTC.

The V gene is TRBV5-1, the J gene TRBJ2-3; 8 bases fit TRBD1. The CDR3 is made up of 15 amino acids. V was clipped by 0 bases and J by 11 bases; unmatched bases: 11. Germline V lookup: CDR1 SGHRS, CDR2 YFSETQ. The CDR3 sequence: CASSLEGQGHNEQYF. The CDR3 DNA reads TGCGCCAGCAGCTTGGAAGGACAGGGTCACAATGAGCAGTATTTT.

The chain is built from TRBV5-4 and TRBJ2-1; TRBD2 is a possible D gene (5 bases). V lost 4 bases, J lost 9 bases, and 8 bases lay in between. The CDR3 runs to 11 residues. Germline CDR1 SGHNT, CDR2 YYREEE (reference sequence). In DNA, the CDR3 is TGTGCCAGCAGCCTTGAGGGTGAGCAGTTCTTC. As protein: CASSLEGEQFF. The full variable domain, in which reference TRBV5-4 and TRBJ2-1 provide the parts outside the CDR3, is ETGVTQSPTHLIKTRGQQVTLRCSSQSGHNTVSWYQQALGQGPQFIFQYYREEENGRGNFPPRFSGLQFPNYSSELNVNALELDDSALYLCASSLEGEQFFGPGTRLTVL.

This clonotype occurred once. The genes are TRBV20-1 and TRBJ2-3; D is perhaps TRBD1 (8 bases). Germline V gene data show CDR1 as DFQATT and CDR2 as SNEGSKA (reference sequence). Trimming took off 6 bases at V and 2 bases at J, with 24 bases between the two ends. The CDR3 is made up of 17 amino acids. The CDR3 DNA is TGCAGTGCCGAGGGCGGGGGTGGACAGGGATACACAGATACGCAGTATTTT. This gives the protein CSAEGGGGQGYTDTQYF.

For the CDR3, the DNA is TGTGCCAGCAGTGCGAGTAGCGGGGGGATGAGGACCCAGTACTTC. It yields the protein CASSASSGGMRTQYF. The genes are TRBV6-2 or TRBV6-3 and TRBJ2-5, with TRBD2 identical over 10 bases. Germline V CDR1 and CDR2: MNHEY, SVGEGT. V dropped 5 bases and J dropped 7; count of bases not matched to a gene: 10. There are 15 residues in the CDR3.

Concerning this clonotype: The junction does not match germline at one end; this may be a read error. The chain couples TRBV10-3 to TRBJ1-2, with 8 bases matching TRBD1. Germline CDR1 ENHRY, CDR2 SYGVKD. This CDR3 contains 12 residues. The CDR3 here is CAIGRQGSGHTF. In nucleotides, the CDR3 is TGTGCCATCGGAAGACAGGGGTCTGGCCACACCTTC.